A selection of T cell receptor beta chains follows, all from one sample in a study of cytomegalovirus exposure and HLA in healthy donors. Assay used: immunoSEQ multiplex PCR; TCRdb lists only in-frame clones, some missing. Found here are about 230,000 clones, more than 75% of them singletons; the top ten hold 1% to 1.5%. The source material was PBMCs. These receptors all come from a human donor in good health. CDR3s include the opening cysteine and the closing phenylalanine or tryptophan. D genes are given only for firm matches. For some rows the clone size is stated as once, few or many, or as a class when expanded; others skip it.

>NA|TRBJ2-2|TRBV6-1|NA
TGTGCCAGCAGAACCTCAGGGGAACGGGAGCTGTTTTTT
CASRTSGERELFF
>NA|TRBJ2-1|TRBV29-1|TRBD2
TGCAGCGGCGAACTAGCGGTATACAATGAGCAGTTCTTC
CSGELAVYNEQFF
>NA|TRBJ2-7|TRBV30|NA
TGTGCCTGGAGTAACTTACCCTACGAGCAGTACTTC
CAWSNLPYEQYF
>NA|TRBJ2-3|TRBV9|NA
TGTGCCAGCAGCCACACCGACGGGGGAGTTAGCACAGATACGCAGTATTTT
CASSHTDGGVSTDTQYF
>once|TRBJ2-1|TRBV14|TRBD2
TGTGCCAGCCGCCAGCGGGGTAGCTCCTACAATGAGCAGTTCTTC
CASRQRGSSYNEQFF
>NA|TRBJ2-2|TRBV4-1|TRBD1
TGCGCCAGCAGTCAACAGGGGGGAGCGGGGGAGCTGTTTTTT
CASSQQGGAGELFF
>NA|TRBJ1-1|TRBV9|NA
TGTGCCAGCAGCCCGACCGGGAACCGCGAAGCTGAAGCTTTCTTT
CASSPTGNREAEAFF
>once|TRBJ2-5|TRBV7-9|NA
TGTGCCAGCAGCTTGGGGCCCATAAGCCAAGAGACCCAGTACTTC
CASSLGPISQETQYF
>NA|TRBJ2-1|TRBV28|TRBD2
TGTGCCAGCAGTTTATCGCTAGCGGGGGATTCCTACAATGAGCAGTTCTTC
CASSLSLAGDSYNEQFF
>NA|TRBJ1-3|TRBV30|NA
TGTGCCTGGTCCCCAGCGGGAGGCTCTGGAAACACCATATATTTT
CAWSPAGGSGNTIYF
>few|TRBJ2-7|TRBV5-4|NA
TGTGCCAGCAGCTTGAGGGGGAAGGGCGAGCAGTACTTC
CASSLRGKGEQYF
>NA|TRBJ2-7|TRBV19|NA
TGTGCCAGTAGCCGGGACACCAACTACGAGCAGTACTTC
CASSRDTNYEQYF
>NA|TRBJ2-3|TRBV5-1|NA
TGCGCCAGCACTCCTACGGGAGCTTTCGGATATACGCAGTATTTT
CASTPTGAFGYTQYF
>NA|TRBJ1-4|TRBV11-2|TRBD1
TGTGCCAGCAGCTTTGGGACAGGGAATGAAAAACTGTTTTTT
CASSFGTGNEKLFF
>NA|TRBJ2-1|TRBV7-9|NA
TGTGCCAGCAGCCCCCGGACTACACTCAATGAGCAGTTCTTC
CASSPRTTLNEQFF
>NA|TRBJ2-5|TRBV2|TRBD1
TGTGCCAGCAGTCGGGACAGGGGCGAGACCCAGTACTTC
CASSRDRGETQYF
>NA|TRBJ2-7|TRBV27|NA
TGTGCCAGCAGTTTATTTTTTTCGTCGGGGCGGCAGGGGATCTACGAGCAGTACTTC
CASSLFFSSGRQGIYEQYF
>NA|TRBJ1-1|TRBV30|NA
TGTGCCTGGAGCGTAAGTCGGTACACTGAAGCTTTCTTT
CAWSVSRYTEAFF
>NA|TRBJ2-7|TRBV6-5|NA
TGTGCCAGCAGCCGGGACTCAAACTACGAGCAGTACTTC
CASSRDSNYEQYF
>NA|TRBJ2-5|TRBV1|NA
TGCACCAGCCTCGAAGCCCAGGGGCACGAGACCCAGTACTTC
CTSLEAQGHETQYF
>NA|TRBJ1-3|TRBV4-2|NA
TGTGCCAGCAGCCAGGGACACCGGACGGGAAACACCATATATTTT
CASSQGHRTGNTIYF
>NA|TRBJ2-1|TRBV15|NA
TGTGCCACCAGCAGAGTAGGGGGGGCCTATGAGCAGTTCTTC
CATSRVGGAYEQFF